A selection of T cell receptor beta chains follows, all from one sample in a study of blood T cell repertoires in COVID-19. Clones were sequenced by immunoSEQ multiplex PCR, and TCRdb holds only the in-frame ones, with some missing. The sample shows about 370,000 clones, roughly nine tenths of them seen only once. The material sequenced was peripheral blood. These receptors were taken from a woman aged 30 to 39 with COVID-19, enrolled during active disease. CDR3s include the opening cysteine and the closing phenylalanine or tryptophan. D genes are given only for firm matches. Rows give clone size only sometimes, using once, few, many, or a class for an expanded clone.

D: -
J: TRBJ2-7
size: -
V: TRBV2
DNA: TGTGCCAGCAGTGACAGGACAATAAGACCCTACGAGCAGTACTTC
CDR3: CASSDRTIRPYEQYF

D: -
J: TRBJ2-2
size: once
V: TRBV12-5
DNA: TGTGCTAGTGGTTTGGTGTATGAGACAGCTAACACCGGGGAGCTGTTTTTT
CDR3: CASGLVYETANTGELFF

D: TRBD2
J: TRBJ2-1
size: -
V: TRBV5-5
DNA: TGTGCCAGCAGCAAAGTACGGGACTACCTCCTCCGGAATGAGCAGTTCTTC
CDR3: CASSKVRDYLLRNEQFF

D: -
J: TRBJ2-3
size: -
V: TRBV7-2
DNA: TGTGCCAGCAGCTTGAGAAGCGGAAACACAGATACGCAGTATTTT
CDR3: CASSLRSGNTDTQYF

D: -
J: TRBJ1-2
size: -
V: TRBV5-1
DNA: TGCGCCAGCAGCTTGGCCGCAGGGGAAGGCTATGGCTACACCTTC
CDR3: CASSLAAGEGYGYTF

D: -
J: TRBJ2-5
size: -
V: TRBV3-1/TRBV3-2
DNA: TGTGCCAGCAGACACGGGGAGACCCAGTACTTC
CDR3: CASRHGETQYF

D: -
J: TRBJ1-3
size: -
V: TRBV2
DNA: TGTGCCAGCAGGGAACCAACAGGTGTTTCTGGAAACACCATATATTTT
CDR3: CASREPTGVSGNTIYF

D: -
J: TRBJ2-1
size: -
V: TRBV9
DNA: TGTGCCAGCCAATTTGTGAGCTCCTACAATGAGCAGTTCTTC
CDR3: CASQFVSSYNEQFF

D: -
J: TRBJ1-1
size: few
V: TRBV6-2/TRBV6-3
DNA: TGTGCCAGCAGTTATTTGGGACATCTAGAAGCTTTCTTT
CDR3: CASSYLGHLEAFF

D: -
J: TRBJ1-3
size: -
V: TRBV7-9
DNA: TGTGCCAGCAACCCCTCGGGACTCTCTGGAAACACCATATATTTT
CDR3: CASNPSGLSGNTIYF

D: TRBD2
J: TRBJ2-1
size: -
V: TRBV11-2
DNA: TGTGCCAGCAGCTTAAGACTAGCCAATGAGCAGTTCTTC
CDR3: CASSLRLANEQFF

D: TRBD2
J: TRBJ2-1
size: -
V: TRBV27
DNA: TGTGCCAGCAGGTTCACAGCCAGCGGGAGGGCGAAGGGTGGGGATGAGCAGTTCTTC
CDR3: CASRFTASGRAKGGDEQFF

D: -
J: TRBJ2-7
size: -
V: TRBV4-3
DNA: TGCGCCAGCAGCCACGAGGGCGGAGACTCCTACGAGCAGTACTTC
CDR3: CASSHEGGDSYEQYF

D: TRBD1
J: TRBJ2-2
size: -
V: TRBV5-6
DNA: TGTGCCAGCAGCTCCTTCGACAGGGCCGCCGGGGAGCTGTTTTTT
CDR3: CASSSFDRAAGELFF

D: TRBD1
J: TRBJ1-2
size: -
V: TRBV5-5
DNA: TGTGCCAGCAGCTACGGGACAGTCTATGGCTACACCTTC
CDR3: CASSYGTVYGYTF

D: TRBD1
J: TRBJ1-3
size: -
V: TRBV7-9
DNA: TGTGCCAGCAGCTTAAAGGGGGCCCGCTCTGGAAACACCATATATTTT
CDR3: CASSLKGARSGNTIYF

D: -
J: TRBJ1-5
size: -
V: TRBV27
DNA: TGTGCCAGCAGTTTATCCCACCCGAACAGGGTTACTAATCAGCCCCAGCATTTT
CDR3: CASSLSHPNRVTNQPQHF

D: -
J: TRBJ1-4
size: -
V: TRBV2
DNA: TGTGCCAGCACCCAGGGGTTTTCTAATGAAAAACTGTTTTTT
CDR3: CASTQGFSNEKLFF

D: TRBD1
J: TRBJ2-7
size: -
V: TRBV7-8
DNA: TGTGCCAGCAGCCGAGCCAGGGGGCTCTACGAGCAGTACTTC
CDR3: CASSRARGLYEQYF

D: -
J: TRBJ1-1
size: once
V: TRBV4-1
DNA: TGCGCCAGCAGCCATAGAGTGAACACTGAAGCTTTCTTT
CDR3: CASSHRVNTEAFF

D: TRBD2
J: TRBJ2-7
size: -
V: TRBV2
DNA: TGTGCCAGCAGTGTCGGGGGGGTCTACGAGCAGTACTTC
CDR3: CASSVGGVYEQYF

D: -
J: TRBJ1-3
size: few
V: TRBV2
DNA: TGTGCCAGCAGTTTTCGGCAGGGTGCAGGAAACACCATATATTTT
CDR3: CASSFRQGAGNTIYF

D: -
J: TRBJ1-3
size: -
V: TRBV6-5
DNA: TGTGCCAGCATCTCCAGGGAAGCTGGAAACACCATATATTTT
CDR3: CASISREAGNTIYF

D: TRBD1
J: TRBJ1-1
size: -
V: TRBV13
DNA: TGTGCCAGCAGCTTAGCAGGGGGAAACACTGAAGCTTTCTTT
CDR3: CASSLAGGNTEAFF